Reported below is one TCR beta chain. This entry belongs to a study of T cell responses to AZD1222 COVID-19 vaccine. TCRdb's table, derived via immunoSEQ multiplex PCR, lists solely in-frame clones and lacks some. The sample has about 130,000 clones; just over 85% are singletons. The sequences come from peripheral blood, collected on day 0 of AZD1222 vaccination. The source of this sequence is an adult in good health.

The CDR3 reads CASSFSGAGPTEAFF. The CDR3 bases are TGTGCCAGCAGCTTCTCCGGGGCAGGGCCCACTGAAGCTTTCTTT. The rearrangement uses TRBV7-2 and TRBJ1-1; maybe TRBD1 (5 bases). CDR1 and CDR2 from the germline V gene are SGHTA and FQGNSA. The ends were cut back, 3 bases at V and 4 bases at J, with 15 bases in the middle. The CDR3 length is 15 residues.